Below, 22 T cell receptor beta chains from the same sample are listed, as sequenced in a study of PD-1 blockade in classical Hodgkin lymphoma. Regarding time point: cycle 4 day 1 (C4D1), after more than five weeks of nivolumab. All patients relapsed after autologous stem cell transplantation, and brentuximab vedotin exposure varied. Libraries were prepared by immunoSEQ multiplex PCR; TCRdb keeps only in-frame clonotypes and omits some of them. Among 20,000 to 30,000 clones listed, 72% were seen once. The specimen was peripheral blood mononuclear cells (PBMCs), collected before the fourth cycle of nivolumab. The receptors stem from a human donor with classical Hodgkin lymphoma.

This clone has only a few counts. This rearrangement joins TRBV7-2 to TRBJ1-5; 7 bases fit TRBD1. Trimming removed 5 bases from V and 4 bases from J; junction bases left unmatched: 11. The CDR3 is made up of 16 amino acids. Per germline, CDR1 SGHTA and CDR2 FQGNSA. CDR3 in DNA: TGTGCCAGCAGCCAAACCGGGACAGAACTAAATCAGCCCCAGCATTTT. It codes for CASSQTGTELNQPQHF.

V is TRBV5-1 and J is TRBJ2-2, with unresolved D. The V and J ends lost 5 bases and 0 bases respectively, with 11 bases between them. Germline lookup yields CDR1 SGHRS and CDR2 YFSETQ. The CDR3 is 15 residues long. CDR3 coding DNA: TGCGCCAGCAGACACGTAGAGTCGAACACCGGGGAGCTGTTTTTT. Translation gives CASRHVESNTGELFF. Looking up the rest from reference TRBV5-1 and TRBJ2-2 gives the full variable domain: KAGVTQTPRYLIKTRGQQVTLSCSPISGHRSVSWYQQTPGQGLQFLFEYFSETQRNKGNFPGRFSGRQFSNSRSEMNVSTLELGDSALYLCASRHVESNTGELFFGEGSRLTVL.

This clone was seen a single time. The rearrangement links TRBV28 to TRBJ1-6; D remains unclear. Germline CDR1 is MDHEN and CDR2 is SYDVKM. Deletions cut 6 bases from V and 0 bases from J, with 9 bases between. The CDR3 is made up of 15 amino acids. The CDR3 bases are TGTGCCAGCAGCGCACCTAGCTCCTATAATTCACCCCTCCACTTT. It specifies CASSAPSSYNSPLHF.

To note about this clone: A read error is the likely source, as a far larger clone sits one nucleotide away. Here the CDR3 reads CASSYGENYEQSV. The CDR3 nucleotides are TGTGCCAGCAGTTACGGGGAAAACTACGAGCAGTCCGTC. The rearrangement links TRBV6-5 to TRBJ2-7; D gene uncertain. The germline V gene has CDR1 MNHEY and CDR2 SVGAGI. The CDR3 runs 13 residues.

The DNA of the CDR3 is TGTGCCAGCAGCTTATTCGACAGGGTTGGTTCACCCCTCCACTTT. Translated, it gives CASSLFDRVGSPLHF. V gene TRBV7-8 combines with J gene TRBJ1-6, with TRBD1 identical over 7 bases. CDR1 and CDR2 (germline): SGHVS, FQNEAQ. The CDR3 has 15 residues. Trimming cost V 2 bases and J 9 bases; bases outside gene matches: 7.

The chain has TRBV2 and TRBJ2-1, with 8 bases identical to TRBD1. With 7 bases clipped from V and 7 bases from J, the junction kept 6 bases outside the gene matches. Looked up from germline, CDR1 is SNHLY and CDR2 is FYNNEI. There are 13 residues in the CDR3. The CDR3 reads CASTQGAINEQFF. As DNA, the CDR3 is TGTGCCAGCACCCAGGGGGCGATAAATGAGCAGTTCTTC.

This clone appeared once. The J gene is TRBJ1-6, the V gene TRBV5-4; D possibly corresponds to TRBD1 (5 bases). CDR1 and CDR2 from the germline V gene are SGHNT and YYREEE (reference sequence). Trimming took off 7 bases at V and 2 bases at J, with 16 bases between the two ends. The CDR3 loop spans 16 amino acids. Here the CDR3 reads CASEDRRGTYNSPLHF. CDR3 DNA sequence: TGTGCCAGCGAGGACCGTCGGGGGACCTATAATTCACCCCTCCACTTT.

The chain recombines TRBV4-1 with TRBJ1-1; D call uncertain. The length of the CDR3 is 15 residues. Germline loops: CDR1 MGHRA, CDR2 YSYEKL. V was trimmed by 2 bases and J by 2 bases, leaving 12 bases between them. The CDR3 DNA reads TGCGCCAGCAGCCAATTAACCGGCAAAAACACTGAAGCTTTCTTT. Amino acids: CASSQLTGKNTEAFF.

This clone came up a few times. The rearrangement links TRBV27 to TRBJ2-3; D is undetermined. Germline CDR1 and CDR2: MNHEY and SMNVEV (reference sequence). Trimming pared 0 bases from V and 6 bases from J, leaving 13 bases between. There are 15 residues in the CDR3. The CDR3 spells CASSLSGPPWDTQYF. The CDR3 DNA reads as TGTGCCAGCAGTTTATCCGGGCCTCCTTGGGATACGCAGTATTTT.

This clone was observed once. This chain uses TRBV6-5 with TRBJ1-2, with 9 bases lining up with TRBD1. Germline V lookup: CDR1 MNHEY, CDR2 SVGAGI. The CDR3 runs to 15 residues. Trimming cost V 6 bases and J 3 bases; bases outside gene matches: 8. In DNA, the CDR3 is TGTGCCAGCAGCGAAACAGGGGGCAAGGACTATGGCTACACCTTC. It codes for CASSETGGKDYGYTF.

This clone was recorded only once. V gene TRBV7-6 combines with J gene TRBJ1-3; no reliable D call. V lost 2 bases to trimming and J lost 2 bases, with 13 bases between them. CDR3 size: 16 residues. Germline loops: CDR1 SGHVS, CDR2 FNYEAQ. The CDR3 coding sequence is TGTGCCAGCAGCTTAAGGCGGGTATCGACTGGAAACACCATATATTTT. Amino acids: CASSLRRVSTGNTIYF.

The chain has TRBV5-1 and TRBJ2-3; the D gene is possibly TRBD1 (5 bases). This CDR3 contains 15 residues. Germline V gives CDR1 SGHRS, CDR2 YFSETQ. V gave up 0 bases and J gave up 4 bases, with 12 bases separating them. CDR3 bases: TGCGCCAGCAGCTTGGCCAGGCAGGGCGCAGATACGCAGTATTTT. Encoded protein: CASSLARQGADTQYF.

The rearrangement joins TRBV9 to TRBJ2-2, with 7 bases that match TRBD2. The CDR3 has 15 amino acids. The ends lost 4 bases at V and 7 bases at J; junction bases unmatched: 10. In germline, CDR1 is SGDLS, CDR2 YYNGEE. The CDR3 coding sequence is TGTGCCAGCAGCCTCCGAGCGGGGTTGAGCGGGGAGCTGTTTTTT. It encodes CASSLRAGLSGELFF.

The chain carries TRBV11-3 and TRBJ2-2; D ambiguous. CDR3 length: 14 residues. V shed 1 base and J shed 7 bases, with 10 bases lying between them. Germline assignment: CDR1 SGHNT and CDR2 YENEEA. CDR3: CASSLGFGDGELFF. In DNA form, the CDR3 reads TGTGCCAGCAGCTTAGGATTCGGAGACGGGGAGCTGTTTTTT.

The rearrangement links TRBV13 to TRBJ2-1; D is perhaps TRBD2 (6 bases). The germline CDR1 and CDR2 sequences are PRHDT and FYEKMQ (reference sequence). V was cut by 8 bases and J by 9 bases, with 14 bases left in between. The length of the CDR3 is 12 residues. The CDR3 protein is CASSKEGGEQFF. The CDR3 coding sequence is TGTGCCAGCTCCAAGGAGGGAGGTGAGCAGTTCTTC.

In its sample, this clone was seen a few times. The sample has other DNA sequences that encode this CDR3 too. The rearrangement uses TRBV18 and TRBJ1-1, with D uncertain. The CDR3 runs 13 residues. The V end was cut by 2 bases, the J end by 1 base, with 5 bases between. CDR1 and CDR2 (germline): KGHSH, LQKENI. In nucleotides, the CDR3 is TGTGCCAGCTCACCAGGCGGGAACACTGAAGCTTTCTTT. Its protein product is CASSPGGNTEAFF.

The chain is built from TRBV6-5 and TRBJ1-5; 8 bases are a match to TRBD1. The J segment lost 6 bases and the V segment lost 2 bases, leaving 3 bases of the junction unmatched. The CDR3 consists of 14 residues. CDR1 MNHEY and CDR2 SVGAGI come from the germline V gene. The CDR3 bases are TGTGCCAGCAGTTACGGACAGGGAACTCAGCCCCAGCATTTT. Its protein product is CASSYGQGTQPQHF.

The chain has TRBV6-5 and TRBJ2-5; no firm D call. Germline V gene sequence: CDR1 MNHEY, CDR2 SVGAGI. With 6 bases removed from V and 5 bases from J, the gap between germline ends came to 16 bases. The CDR3 length is 14 residues. Written as DNA, the CDR3 is TGTGCCAGCAGCTTCAGAGCGACTCGCGAGACCCAGTACTTC. This sequence encodes CASSFRATRETQYF.

J is TRBJ2-3 and V is TRBV19; D is possibly TRBD1 (6 bases). With 4 bases removed from V and 0 bases from J, the gap between germline ends came to 17 bases. The germline CDR1 and CDR2 sequences are LNHDA and SQIVND (reference sequence). The CDR3 runs to 17 residues. The CDR3 DNA is TGTGCCAGTAGTAGGTCTTGGAAAGGACAGAGCACAGATACGCAGTATTTT. It is translated as CASSRSWKGQSTDTQYF.

The chain employs TRBV5-1 and TRBJ1-2; 9 nucleotides match TRBD1. CDR3 length: 13 residues. Germline CDR1 SGHRS, CDR2 YFSETQ. Losses at the gene ends were 7 bases for V and 6 bases for J; bases not matched to a gene: 7. DNA of the CDR3: TGCGCCAGCGGCTACACAGGGGGCAATGGCTACACCTTC. Protein sequence: CASGYTGGNGYTF.

This clone was observed a few times. This chain joins TRBV7-9 and TRBJ1-1, with TRBD1 matching 9 bases. CDR3 size: 15 residues. With V trimmed by 5 bases and J by 4 bases, 8 bases remained unmatched. Germline values: CDR1 SEHNR, CDR2 FQNEAQ (reference sequence). CDR3: CASSEEQGALTEAFF. The DNA for the CDR3 is TGTGCCAGCAGCGAGGAACAGGGGGCTCTCACTGAAGCTTTCTTT. Full variable domain (outside the CDR3, taken from reference TRBV7-9 and TRBJ1-1): DTGVSQNPRHKITKRGQNVTFRCDPISEHNRLYWYRQTLGQGPEFLTYFQNEAQLEKSRLLSDRFSAERPKGSFSTLEIQRTEQGDSAMYLCASSEEQGALTEAFFGQGTRLTVV.

The chain combines TRBV6-6 with TRBJ2-7; 12 positions agree with TRBD2. The V gene end was trimmed by 6 bases and the J gene end by 6 bases; junction bases not matched to a gene: 6. This CDR3 has 14 residues. Germline V lookup: CDR1 MNHNY, CDR2 SVGAGI (reference sequence). CDR3 sequence (DNA): TGTGCCAGCAGCGTGGGACTAGCGGGTTTCGAGCAGTACTTC. Its protein product is CASSVGLAGFEQYF.